This entry features one T cell receptor beta chain sequence. Its antigen is unidentified. This sample was included in a study of OX40 agonist ivuxolimab in advanced cancers. Across the study: Given to patients was ivuxolimab, an agonistic anti-OX40 (CD134) antibody. Broader study findings: With doses of 0.1 to 3.0 mg/kg, CD4+ and CD8+ blood T cells had undergone clonal expansion by week 6. People who partly responded at 0.1-3.0 mg/kg had some of the least clonal expansion seen.

The sampling schedule covered blood at baseline, cycle 4 day 1, and cycle 7 day 1. Using immunoSEQ multiplex PCR, the repertoire was profiled, and TCRdb retains in-frame clones only, with some absent. The sample yields roughly 64,000 clones, about four fifths seen once. This specimen was CD4+ or CD8+ T cells sorted from blood, taken in a trial of the OX40 agonist ivuxolimab. This TCR derives from an adult with an advanced solid tumor such as melanoma, head and neck, liver or kidney cancer.

CDR3 residues: CASSLEGLPYEQYF. The CDR3 coding sequence is TGCGCCAGCAGCTTGGAAGGACTTCCTTACGAGCAGTACTTC. The genes are TRBV5-1 and TRBJ2-7; tentatively, D is TRBD2 (5 bases). Germline V lookup: CDR1 SGHRS, CDR2 YFSETQ. This CDR3 is 14 amino acids long. Trimming cost V 0 bases and J 4 bases, with 11 bases left between them.